The present T cell receptor beta chain was sequenced within a study of neurological immune-mediated disorders. The CDR3 extends over 11 amino acids. The germline V gene encodes CDR1 SQVTM and CDR2 ANQGSEA. The time point is: technical triplicate 3. For the sorted libraries, around 1 million CD4+ or CD8+ T cells were used. This clonotype was seen a single time. Antigen: not known. The study's findings and limits: HTLV-1-associated myelopathy led in TCR clonal expansion, while multiple sclerosis ranked lowest, below healthy controls.

The cDNA was synthesized by 5'RACE incorporating 10-nucleotide random UMIs. Every sequencing run gave over 200 million TCR-beta sequences, taken from 15-18 subjects. TCRdb itself ran the 5' RACE reads through MiXCR, one entry per CDR3 protein. The repertoire consists of tens of thousands of distinct CDR3 sequences, with around 17% occurring once and the leading ten covering around 4.9%. V is TRBV29-1 and J is TRBJ2-1, with D possibly TRBD2 on 6 matching bases. The J call may be incorrect, as the DNA end agrees better with TRBJ2-7. Source material: CD4+ T cells from blood. The clonotype originates from a female donor with HTLV-1-associated myelopathy (HAM/TSP). This chain's CDR3 is CSVRDFYEQYF. The CDR3 DNA sequence: TGCAGCGTGCGGGACTTCTACGAGCAGTACTTC.